This TCR beta chain is from a study of blood T cell repertoires in COVID-19. Background on the study: T cells, B-cell-depleted T cells, or PBMCs supplied cDNA or gDNA.

Using immunoSEQ multiplex PCR, the repertoire was profiled, and TCRdb retains in-frame clones only, with some absent. This table holds about 160,000 clones, approximately 92% found once. This clone was detected once. Germline CDR1 is SGHTA and CDR2 is FQGNSA. V lost 4 bases to trimming and J lost 7 bases, with 13 bases between them. This CDR3 is built from 13 residues. The sequence was obtained from a young man with COVID-19, enrolled during active disease. J is TRBJ2-5 and V is TRBV7-2; D is uncertain. The material sequenced was peripheral blood. As DNA, the CDR3 is TGTGCCAGCAGCTCCCTCCTCCCCCCGACCCAGTACTTC. It translates to CASSSLLPPTQYF.